This TCR beta chain was recorded in a study of PD-1 blockade in classical Hodgkin lymphoma. TCRdb's table, derived via immunoSEQ multiplex PCR, lists solely in-frame clones and lacks some. The data show just under 20,000 clones, around 86% seen once. Time point specified: newly diagnosed, previously untreated cHL patient sample. Purification of CD4+ T cells from thawed PBMCs was achieved by magnetic negative selection. Comparator PBMCs were from newly diagnosed, untreated classical Hodgkin lymphoma. This clonotype originated in a human donor with classical Hodgkin lymphoma. Source material: CD4+ T cells from blood.

The CDR3 is CASSPATGGQETQYF. DNA for the CDR3: TGTGCCAGCAGCCCAGCAACAGGGGGCCAAGAGACCCAGTACTTC. This chain joins TRBV5-4 and TRBJ2-5; 8 bases agree with TRBD1. Germline trimming cut 4 bases from V and 1 base from J; bases unmatched to any gene: 6. CDR1 SGHNT and CDR2 YYREEE come from the germline V gene (reference sequence). There are 15 residues in the CDR3.